This T cell receptor (beta chain) is from a study of breast tumors, draining lymph nodes, adjacent tissues. Study findings and constraints: Data only fit, rather than demonstrated, lymph node origin of most tumor T cells. Data fit most tumor T cells coming from lymph node, expanding in tumor. Compared with lymph nodes, tumors were less diverse; compared with nontumor tissue, more. Compared with basal-like, luminal-like tumors shared significantly more repertoire with nontumor tissue.

This clonotype occurred many times. Its antigen is currently unknown. A much bigger clone sits one base away, suggesting this may be a read error. In TCRdb, the multiplex PCR reads were re-called with MiXCR into one record per CDR3 protein. The sample includes 15,000 or so distinct CDR3 sequences, roughly 50% of them seen just once. The CDR3 contains 18 residues. V was shortened by 4 bases and J by 0 bases, with 16 bases between the two germline ends. CDR1 is MNHEY and CDR2 is SVGAGI in the germline V gene. The chain combines TRBV6-5 with TRBJ1-6, with D maybe TRBD1 (5 bases). This TCR was sampled from a female donor with breast cancer. Some clones in this sample may be carry-over from other donors' samples. Sequencing was done on a sample of tumor-adjacent breast tissue. The CDR3 sequence: CASSSSGGDLSYNSPLHF. The DNA of the CDR3 is TGTGCCAGCAGTTCCTCGGGGGGGGATCTCTCCTATAATTCACCCCTCCACTTT.